Listed below are T cell receptor beta chains from one sample, sequenced in a study of T cell changes during pregnancy in multiple sclerosis. The method was immunoSEQ multiplex PCR; TCRdb's version includes in-frame clones alone and lacks a portion of them. The data contain 45,000 to 60,000 clones, 91% of them singletons. Specimen: peripheral blood, collected after pregnancy. These receptors all come from a female donor in good health, enrolled as a control in a pregnancy study. The CDR3 runs from the conserved cysteine through the conserved F or W. Each record gives: CDR3 length, D gene, J gene, clone size, V gene, CDR3 DNA, CDR3 protein. The D gene is left open where the match is weak. Some rows mark clone size as missing; the rest say once, few, many or name a class of expanded clone.

cdr3_length: 15; d_call: TRBD1; j_call: TRBJ2-1; clone_size: .; v_call: TRBV28; cdr3_nt: TGTGCCAGCAGGATCCGGGACAGGGTTTTCAATGAGCAGTTCTTC; cdr3_aa: CASRIRDRVFNEQFF
cdr3_length: 15; d_call: TRBD1; j_call: TRBJ2-1; clone_size: .; v_call: TRBV28; cdr3_nt: TGTGCCAGCAGTGGACAGGGGAGAGTTCAGAATGAGCAGTTCTTC; cdr3_aa: CASSGQGRVQNEQFF
cdr3_length: 14; d_call: TRBD1; j_call: TRBJ1-2; clone_size: .; v_call: TRBV30; cdr3_nt: TGTGCCTGGAGTGTCTTTCAGGGGGCCCGTGGCTACACCTTC; cdr3_aa: CAWSVFQGARGYTF
cdr3_length: 15; d_call: TRBD1; j_call: TRBJ2-7; clone_size: once; v_call: TRBV11-2; cdr3_nt: TGTGCCAGCAGCCCCGACAGGGTCAAGCCCTACGAGCAGTACTTC; cdr3_aa: CASSPDRVKPYEQYF
cdr3_length: 13; d_call: .; j_call: TRBJ2-4; clone_size: few; v_call: TRBV5-1; cdr3_nt: TGCGCCAGCAGCTTGGGGGGAGGTGACATTCAGTACTTC; cdr3_aa: CASSLGGGDIQYF
cdr3_length: 15; d_call: TRBD2; j_call: TRBJ2-7; clone_size: .; v_call: TRBV18; cdr3_nt: TGTGCCAGCTCACCAGGCAGCGGGGCGCGCTACGAGCAGTACTTC; cdr3_aa: CASSPGSGARYEQYF
cdr3_length: 15; d_call: TRBD1; j_call: TRBJ2-5; clone_size: .; v_call: TRBV6-5; cdr3_nt: TGTGCCAGCAGTTACTTAGCGACAGGGCGGGAGACCCAGTACTTC; cdr3_aa: CASSYLATGRETQYF
cdr3_length: 17; d_call: .; j_call: TRBJ2-5; clone_size: .; v_call: TRBV28; cdr3_nt: TGTGCCAGCAGTCATTCTTCTTTCAGGGTTCGAGTGGAGACCCAGTACTTC; cdr3_aa: CASSHSSFRVRVETQYF
cdr3_length: 13; d_call: TRBD1; j_call: TRBJ1-4; clone_size: .; v_call: TRBV10-3; cdr3_nt: TGTGCCATTCGACAGGGAGGAGATGAAAAACTGTTTTTT; cdr3_aa: CAIRQGGDEKLFF
cdr3_length: 17; d_call: .; j_call: TRBJ2-3; clone_size: .; v_call: TRBV28; cdr3_nt: TGTGCCAGCAGTTTATCATCGAGGCGATTACGCACAGATACGCAGTATTTT; cdr3_aa: CASSLSSRRLRTDTQYF
cdr3_length: 16; d_call: TRBD1; j_call: TRBJ1-2; clone_size: .; v_call: TRBV6-6; cdr3_nt: TGTGCCAGCAGTTACCCCGGGACAGGGGGGAGTTATGGCTACACCTTC; cdr3_aa: CASSYPGTGGSYGYTF
cdr3_length: 14; d_call: TRBD1; j_call: TRBJ2-7; clone_size: few; v_call: TRBV18; cdr3_nt: TGTGCCAGCTCACCCGGGACAGGGGAATACGAGCAGTACTTC; cdr3_aa: CASSPGTGEYEQYF
cdr3_length: 15; d_call: .; j_call: TRBJ2-7; clone_size: .; v_call: TRBV7-9; cdr3_nt: TGTGCCAGCAGCTTCCGGGACACCGTCCTTTTCGAGCAGTACTTC; cdr3_aa: CASSFRDTVLFEQYF
cdr3_length: 14; d_call: TRBD2; j_call: TRBJ2-7; clone_size: .; v_call: TRBV6-5; cdr3_nt: TGTGCCAGCGGCCGCGGGGGGCGCGGGGACGAGCAGTACTTC; cdr3_aa: CASGRGGRGDEQYF
cdr3_length: 15; d_call: TRBD1; j_call: TRBJ1-4; clone_size: .; v_call: TRBV5-1; cdr3_nt: TGCGCCAGCAGCTTGAGTAGGGGGCAGGATGAAAAACTGTTTTTT; cdr3_aa: CASSLSRGQDEKLFF
cdr3_length: 18; d_call: TRBD1; j_call: TRBJ1-6; clone_size: .; v_call: TRBV5-1; cdr3_nt: TGCGCCAGCAGCCGTCGCGGGACAGGGGGCGGTAATAATTCACCCCTCCACTTT; cdr3_aa: CASSRRGTGGGNNSPLHF
cdr3_length: 14; d_call: .; j_call: TRBJ1-2; clone_size: .; v_call: TRBV7-2; cdr3_nt: TGTGCCAGCAGCTTATTGCGCCATAACTATGGCTACACCTTC; cdr3_aa: CASSLLRHNYGYTF
cdr3_length: 17; d_call: .; j_call: TRBJ1-3; clone_size: .; v_call: TRBV15; cdr3_nt: TGTGCCACCAGCAGAGATCTGTCTCCGGGTTCCGGAAACACCATATATTTT; cdr3_aa: CATSRDLSPGSGNTIYF
cdr3_length: 16; d_call: .; j_call: TRBJ1-2; clone_size: .; v_call: TRBV9; cdr3_nt: TGTGCCAGCAGCGTAGTTACGAGGCAGGGCATGGATGGCTACACCTTC; cdr3_aa: CASSVVTRQGMDGYTF
cdr3_length: 19; d_call: TRBD1; j_call: TRBJ2-6; clone_size: .; v_call: TRBV5-1; cdr3_nt: TGCGCCAGCAGCGTAATGACAGGGTCGATTTCCTCTGGGGCCAACGTCCTGACTTTC; cdr3_aa: CASSVMTGSISSGANVLTF
cdr3_length: 16; d_call: .; j_call: TRBJ1-2; clone_size: .; v_call: TRBV7-9; cdr3_nt: TGTGCCAGCAGCTTAGGTGGTAGGGGCCGCTCTGGTGGCTACACCTTC; cdr3_aa: CASSLGGRGRSGGYTF
cdr3_length: 15; d_call: .; j_call: TRBJ2-2; clone_size: .; v_call: TRBV9; cdr3_nt: TGTGCCAGCAGCGTAACGCAGGGGAGCGTCGGGGAGCTGTTTTTT; cdr3_aa: CASSVTQGSVGELFF
cdr3_length: 15; d_call: TRBD1; j_call: TRBJ2-1; clone_size: once; v_call: TRBV28; cdr3_nt: TGTGCCACCGTGAACAGGGGGATCTACGGCAATGAGCAGTTCTTC; cdr3_aa: CATVNRGIYGNEQFF
cdr3_length: 13; d_call: .; j_call: TRBJ1-5; clone_size: .; v_call: TRBV6-5; cdr3_nt: TGTGCCAGCACCCGGGGGGGAAATCAGCCCCAGCATTTT; cdr3_aa: CASTRGGNQPQHF
cdr3_length: 13; d_call: .; j_call: TRBJ2-2; clone_size: .; v_call: TRBV7-2; cdr3_nt: TGTGCCTGCGGAAGATTGAACACCGGGGAGCTGTTTTTT; cdr3_aa: CACGRLNTGELFF
cdr3_length: 14; d_call: .; j_call: TRBJ2-7; clone_size: .; v_call: TRBV7-2; cdr3_nt: TGTGCCAGCAGCTTATACAGGACCTCCTACGAGCAGTACTTC; cdr3_aa: CASSLYRTSYEQYF
cdr3_length: 15; d_call: TRBD1; j_call: TRBJ1-4; clone_size: .; v_call: TRBV6-5; cdr3_nt: TGTGCCAGCAGCCGACGACAGGGAAGGAATGAAAAACTGTTTTTT; cdr3_aa: CASSRRQGRNEKLFF
cdr3_length: 18; d_call: TRBD2; j_call: TRBJ2-3; clone_size: .; v_call: TRBV7-2; cdr3_nt: TGTGCCAGCAGCTTACTTGGACTAGCGGGGGTGGGCACAGATACGCAGTATTTT; cdr3_aa: CASSLLGLAGVGTDTQYF
cdr3_length: 15; d_call: .; j_call: TRBJ2-3; clone_size: .; v_call: TRBV9; cdr3_nt: TGTGCCAGCAGCGTAGATGCGCTCAGCACAGATACGCAGTATTTT; cdr3_aa: CASSVDALSTDTQYF
cdr3_length: 14; d_call: .; j_call: TRBJ1-6; clone_size: .; v_call: TRBV6-5; cdr3_nt: TGTGCCAGCAGTCCCGGGACATTGGATTCACCCCTCCACTTT; cdr3_aa: CASSPGTLDSPLHF
cdr3_length: 14; d_call: .; j_call: TRBJ1-2; clone_size: few; v_call: TRBV6-5; cdr3_nt: TGTGCCAGCAGTTACTCTCGGAGTATGGAGGTCTACACCTTC; cdr3_aa: CASSYSRSMEVYTF
cdr3_length: 15; d_call: TRBD1; j_call: TRBJ2-1; clone_size: .; v_call: TRBV11-2; cdr3_nt: TGTGCCAGCAGCTCCGACAGGGGGCAGTCTTATGAGCAGTTCTTC; cdr3_aa: CASSSDRGQSYEQFF
cdr3_length: 14; d_call: TRBD1; j_call: TRBJ2-7; clone_size: .; v_call: TRBV6-5; cdr3_nt: TGTGCCAGCAGAGTGGACAGGGGAGCCTACGAGCAGTACTTC; cdr3_aa: CASRVDRGAYEQYF
cdr3_length: 17; d_call: .; j_call: TRBJ1-3; clone_size: .; v_call: TRBV11-2; cdr3_nt: TGTGCCAGCAGCTTCACCGGAACAGGCCGCGTTGGAAACACCATATATTTT; cdr3_aa: CASSFTGTGRVGNTIYF